Following are 21 T cell receptor beta chains from one sample sequenced in a study of shared clonotypes between healthy human individuals. TCRdb's copy holds only in-frame clones and misses some; the assay was immunoSEQ multiplex PCR. The table lists 2 million to 3 million clones, roughly nine tenths of them singletons. The sequenced sample consisted of naive CD4+ T cells sorted from blood. The subset here: CD45RA+ positively selected. The receptors were gathered from a man aged 18-30 years in good health.

Regarding this clone: The same CDR3 can be traced to other DNA sequences in this sample. This rearrangement joins TRBV19 to TRBJ2-7; no clear D gene. V was cut by 1 base and J by 3 bases, with 7 bases left in between. The germline V gene has CDR1 LNHDA and CDR2 SQIVND (reference sequence). The CDR3 totals 13 residues. The CDR3 DNA reads as TGTGCCAGTAGTATAGGTCAGAGCTACGAGCAGTACTTC. Encoded protein: CASSIGQSYEQYF.

The rearrangement links TRBV25-1 to TRBJ2-6, with D possibly TRBD1 on 6 matching bases. Germline lookup yields CDR1 MGHDK and CDR2 SYGVNS. CDR3 length: 17 amino acids. V dropped 0 bases and J dropped 2 bases, with 11 bases sitting between them. CDR3 sequence: CASSEYNRVAGANVLTF. The CDR3 DNA reads TGTGCCAGCAGTGAATACAACAGGGTGGCTGGGGCCAACGTCCTGACTTTC.

This clone was observed a single time. The sample carries other DNA sequences with the same CDR3. The chain combines TRBV10-3 with TRBJ1-2; the D is unclear. Germline values: CDR1 ENHRY, CDR2 SYGVKD. This CDR3 region has 13 residues. Deletions cut 0 bases from V and 11 bases from J, with 13 bases between. The CDR3 DNA follows: TGTGCCATCAGTGAGTCGACGAGCCGTGGGTACACCTTC. Encoded protein: CAISESTSRGYTF.

This sequence joins TRBV9 and TRBJ2-7, with 9 bases fitting TRBD2. The CDR3 sequence is 14 residues long. V shed 4 bases and J 4 bases; nucleotides not matched to a gene: 6. The V gene's germline CDR1 is SGDLS and CDR2 YYNGEE. The CDR3 here is CASSPLAGRYEQYF. The CDR3 DNA is TGTGCCAGCAGCCCTCTAGCGGGGAGGTACGAGCAGTACTTC.

About this clone itself: The sample has other DNA sequences that encode this CDR3 too. The chain uses TRBV5-1 and TRBJ2-7; D is uncertain. The V end lost 0 bases, the J end lost 3 bases, and 7 bases lay between the germline ends. The CDR3 runs to 13 residues. The germline CDR1 and CDR2 sequences are SGHRS and YFSETQ. The CDR3 region has the DNA TGCGCCAGCAGCTTGGAGTCTGGCTACGAGCAGTACTTC. This sequence encodes CASSLESGYEQYF.

The chain is built from TRBV6-5 and TRBJ1-6; the match to TRBD1 covers 9 bases. The CDR3 sequence is 14 residues long. V shed 6 bases and J 8 bases; nucleotides not matched to a gene: 5. Germline V gene sequence: CDR1 MNHEY, CDR2 SVGAGI. CDR3 amino acids: CASRSGQGHSPLHF. DNA of the CDR3: TGTGCCAGCAGATCGGGACAGGGTCATTCACCCCTCCACTTT.

The chain links TRBV7-2 to TRBJ1-1, with TRBD1 identical over 9 bases. In germline, CDR1 is SGHTA, CDR2 FQGNSA. The length of the CDR3 is 15 residues. The trim removed 0 bases at V and 5 bases at J, leaving 4 bases unmatched. CDR3 in amino acids: CASSLAQGAGTEAFF. CDR3 in DNA: TGTGCCAGCAGCTTAGCACAGGGGGCGGGTACTGAAGCTTTCTTT.

In its sample, this clone was seen a few times. The chain joins TRBV7-9 to TRBJ1-6; D might be TRBD1 (5 bases). Germline V gene data show CDR1 as SEHNR and CDR2 as FQNEAQ (reference sequence). Trimming took 4 bases from V and 5 from J, leaving 12 bases between them. The CDR3 spans 15 residues. The CDR3 DNA follows: TGTGCCAGCAGCTACCAGCAGGGCGATAATTCACCCCTCCACTTT. This sequence encodes CASSYQQGDNSPLHF.

The rearrangement uses TRBV4-3 and TRBJ1-6; the D gene is possibly TRBD1 (6 bases). Trimming left V 0 bases short and J 7 bases short, with 16 bases between. Germline CDR1 LGHNA, CDR2 YSLEER. The CDR3 length is 17 residues. The CDR3 here is CASSQDWGQGGNSPLHF. The DNA of the CDR3 is TGCGCCAGCAGCCAAGATTGGGGGCAGGGAGGGAATTCACCCCTCCACTTT.

The chain couples TRBV4-1 to TRBJ2-3; 11 bases are shared with TRBD2. Trimming at V came to 4 bases and at J to 0 bases, leaving 9 bases not matched to a gene. Germline CDR1 MGHRA, CDR2 YSYEKL. CDR3 size: 18 residues. The CDR3 reads CASSLTGTSGPSTDTQYF. Written as DNA, the CDR3 is TGCGCCAGCAGCCTAACCGGGACTAGCGGACCTAGCACAGATACGCAGTATTTT.

Remarks on this clone: One junction end does not reproduce the germline sequence, and a read error may be involved. The chain couples TRBV25-1 to TRBJ2-7; D might be TRBD2 (6 bases). CDR1 is MGHDK and CDR2 is SYGVNS in the germline V gene. The CDR3 is 14 residues long. The DNA for the CDR3 is TGTGCCAGCGGTGAGGACTATGGACTCCACGAGCAGTACTTC. It is translated as CASGEDYGLHEQYF.

The chain is built from TRBV7-9 and TRBJ1-5; no definite D call. The CDR3 is 13 amino acids. Looked up from germline, CDR1 is SEHNR and CDR2 is FQNEAQ (reference sequence). V lost 4 bases and J 5 bases, leaving 9 bases between the germline ends. Here the CDR3 reads CASSSDGDQPQHF. The CDR3 DNA is TGTGCCAGCAGCTCAGACGGCGATCAGCCCCAGCATTTT.

The V gene is TRBV11-2, the J gene TRBJ2-5; the match to TRBD1 covers 10 bases. The V segment lost 5 bases and the J segment 5 bases; nucleotides outside the gene matches: 8. The CDR3 covers 15 residues. The germline CDR1 and CDR2 sequences are SGHAT and FQNNGV. The CDR3 loop is CASSTGTGAMETQYF. The CDR3 coding sequence is TGTGCCAGCAGCACCGGGACAGGGGCGATGGAGACCCAGTACTTC.

The chain is built from TRBV4-1 and TRBJ1-6; no definite D call. Per the germline V gene, CDR1 is MGHRA and CDR2 is YSYEKL. This CDR3 is 16 amino acids long. Trimming took off 1 base at V and 0 bases at J, with 7 bases between the two ends. The CDR3: CASSQVGSSYNSPLHF. The CDR3 bases are TGCGCCAGCAGCCAAGTCGGCAGCTCCTATAATTCACCCCTCCACTTT.

This chain joins TRBV6-5 and TRBJ1-2; perhaps TRBD1 as D (5 bases). CDR1 is MNHEY and CDR2 is SVGAGI in the germline V gene. V was shortened by 0 bases and J by 7 bases, with 12 bases between the two germline ends. The CDR3 has 14 amino acids. CDR3 loop: CASSYSTPRGGYTF. The CDR3 region has the DNA TGTGCCAGCAGTTACTCGACGCCAAGGGGTGGCTACACCTTC.

The J gene is TRBJ1-2, the V gene TRBV2, with 7 bases lining up with TRBD1. The CDR3 covers 13 residues. CDR1 is SNHLY, CDR2 FYNNEI, per germline. Unmatched junction bases numbered 6, after V lost 5 bases and J lost 6 bases. CDR3 loop: CASSQGGGNGYTF. CDR3 sequence (DNA): TGTGCCAGCAGTCAAGGGGGCGGAAATGGCTACACCTTC.

This rearrangement joins TRBV18 to TRBJ1-1; maybe TRBD1 (6 bases). Looked up from germline, CDR1 is KGHSH and CDR2 is LQKENI. The CDR3 extends over 16 amino acids. The germline V and J ends were trimmed by 6 bases and 6 bases, with 23 bases remaining between them. CDR3 bases: TGTGCCAGCTCCTCTGAAATGGGGGGGGCCCTTCCTGAAGCTTTCTTT. This encodes CASSSEMGGALPEAFF.

About this clone itself: Other DNA variants within this sample encode the same CDR3. The V gene is TRBV27, the J gene TRBJ2-7; D gene uncertain. CDR3 length: 13 amino acids. V lost 5 bases and J 1 base, leaving 9 bases between the germline ends. CDR1 and CDR2 (germline): MNHEY, SMNVEV (reference sequence). CDR3 nucleotides: TGTGCCAGCAGTAGGGCCGTATCCTACGAGCAGTACTTC. Translated, it gives CASSRAVSYEQYF.

As concerns this clone: This same CDR3 is encoded by further DNA sequences in the sample. Here the CDR3 reads CASRLDSYEQYF. For the CDR3, the DNA is TGCGCCAGCAGGTTAGATTCCTACGAGCAGTACTTC. The V gene is TRBV5-1, the J gene TRBJ2-7; D gene ambiguous. CDR1 and CDR2 (germline): SGHRS, YFSETQ. The CDR3 totals 12 residues. With 5 bases removed from V and 1 base from J, the gap between germline ends came to 7 bases.

This rearrangement joins TRBV10-3 to TRBJ1-4; D might be TRBD1 (6 bases). Germline V CDR1 and CDR2: ENHRY, SYGVKD. The CDR3 is 14 residues long. The V end was cut by 10 bases, the J end by 0 bases, with 12 bases between. CDR3: CATRTGPTNEKLFF. The CDR3 region has the DNA TGTGCCACCCGAACAGGGCCAACTAATGAAAAACTGTTTTTT.

The chain is built from TRBV5-5 and TRBJ1-1; a weak D match, TRBD1 (5 bases). Trimming took off 2 bases at V and 0 bases at J, with 8 bases between the two ends. Per germline, CDR1 SGHKS and CDR2 YYEKEE (reference sequence). The CDR3 is 14 residues long. The CDR3 bases are TGTGCCAGCAGCTTACAGGTGGTGAACACTGAAGCTTTCTTT. This sequence encodes CASSLQVVNTEAFF.